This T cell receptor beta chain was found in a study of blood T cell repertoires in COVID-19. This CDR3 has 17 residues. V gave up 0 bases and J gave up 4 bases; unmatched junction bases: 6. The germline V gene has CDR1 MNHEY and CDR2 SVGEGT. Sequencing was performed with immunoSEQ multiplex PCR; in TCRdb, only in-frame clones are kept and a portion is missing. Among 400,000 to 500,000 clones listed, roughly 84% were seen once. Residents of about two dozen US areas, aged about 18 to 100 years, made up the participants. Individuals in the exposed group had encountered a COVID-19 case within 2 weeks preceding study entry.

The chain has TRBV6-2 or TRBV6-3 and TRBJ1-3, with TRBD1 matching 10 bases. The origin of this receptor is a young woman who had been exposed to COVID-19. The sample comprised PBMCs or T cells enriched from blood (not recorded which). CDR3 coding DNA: TGTGCCAGCAGTTACTCGCCGGGGACAGGGGTCGGAAACACCATATATTTT. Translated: CASSYSPGTGVGNTIYF.